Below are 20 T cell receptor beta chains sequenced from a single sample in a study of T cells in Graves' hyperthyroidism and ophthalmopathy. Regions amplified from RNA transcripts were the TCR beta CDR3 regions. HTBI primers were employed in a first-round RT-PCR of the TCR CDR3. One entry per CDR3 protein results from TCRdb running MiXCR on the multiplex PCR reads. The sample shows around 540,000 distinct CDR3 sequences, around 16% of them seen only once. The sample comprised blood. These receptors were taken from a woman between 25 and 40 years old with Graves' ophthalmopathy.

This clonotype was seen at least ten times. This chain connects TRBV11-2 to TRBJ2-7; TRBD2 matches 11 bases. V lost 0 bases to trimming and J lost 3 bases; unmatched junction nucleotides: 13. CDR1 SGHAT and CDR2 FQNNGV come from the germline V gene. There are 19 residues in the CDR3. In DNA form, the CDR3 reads TGTGCCAGCAGCTTAGATGGGTCCCCCGGGACTAGCGGCTACTACGAGCAGTACTTC. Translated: CASSLDGSPGTSGYYEQYF.

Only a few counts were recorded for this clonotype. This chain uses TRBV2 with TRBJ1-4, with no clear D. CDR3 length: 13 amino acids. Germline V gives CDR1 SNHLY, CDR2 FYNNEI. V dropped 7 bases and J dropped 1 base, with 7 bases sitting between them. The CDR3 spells CASMRVTNEKLFF. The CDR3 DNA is TGTGCCAGCATGCGGGTAACTAATGAAAAACTGTTTTTT.

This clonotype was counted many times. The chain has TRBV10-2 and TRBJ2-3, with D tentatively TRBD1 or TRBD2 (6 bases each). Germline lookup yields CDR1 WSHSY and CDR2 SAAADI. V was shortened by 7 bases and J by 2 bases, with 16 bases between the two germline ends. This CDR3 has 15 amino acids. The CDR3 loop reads CASTDWGAYTDTQYF. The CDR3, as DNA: TGCGCCAGCACCGACTGGGGGGCATACACAGATACGCAGTATTTT.

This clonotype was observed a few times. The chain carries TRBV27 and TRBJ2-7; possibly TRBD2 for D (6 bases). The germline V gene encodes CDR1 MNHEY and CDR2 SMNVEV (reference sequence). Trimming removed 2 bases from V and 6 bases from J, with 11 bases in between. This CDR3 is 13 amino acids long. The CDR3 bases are TGTGCCAGCAGTTTAACTGGAGGGTTCGAGCAGTACTTC. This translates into CASSLTGGFEQYF.

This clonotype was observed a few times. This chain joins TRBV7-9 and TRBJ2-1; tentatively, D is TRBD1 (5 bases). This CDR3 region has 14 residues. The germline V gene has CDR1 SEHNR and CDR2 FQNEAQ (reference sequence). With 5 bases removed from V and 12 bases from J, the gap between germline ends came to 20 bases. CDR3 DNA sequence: TGTGCCAGCAGCCCCCCCCTACAGGTCTTTTGGCAGTTCTTC. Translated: CASSPPLQVFWQFF.

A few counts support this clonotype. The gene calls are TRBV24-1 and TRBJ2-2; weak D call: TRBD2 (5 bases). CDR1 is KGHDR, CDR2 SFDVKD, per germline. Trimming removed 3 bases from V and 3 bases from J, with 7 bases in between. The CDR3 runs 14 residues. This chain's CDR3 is CATSDTSHTGELFF. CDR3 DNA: TGTGCCACCAGTGATACTAGTCACACCGGGGAGCTGTTTTTT.

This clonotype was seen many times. In DNA form, the CDR3 reads TGTGCCAGCAGCAACCCCGAGTCCCCCTACAATGAGCAGTTCTTC. Residues: CASSNPESPYNEQFF. The chain is built from TRBV27 and TRBJ2-1, with D unclear. Trimming cost V 6 bases and J 2 bases, with 14 bases left between them. The CDR3 runs 15 residues. Germline V gene lookup returns CDR1 MNHEY and CDR2 SMNVEV (reference sequence).

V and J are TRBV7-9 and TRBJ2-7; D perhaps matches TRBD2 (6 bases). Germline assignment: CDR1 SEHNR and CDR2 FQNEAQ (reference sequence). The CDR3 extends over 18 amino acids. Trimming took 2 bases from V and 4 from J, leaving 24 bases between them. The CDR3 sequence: CASSLFAGVGAAGYEQYF. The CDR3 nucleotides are TGTGCCAGCAGCTTATTCGCCGGAGTCGGGGCCGCGGGGTACGAGCAGTACTTC.

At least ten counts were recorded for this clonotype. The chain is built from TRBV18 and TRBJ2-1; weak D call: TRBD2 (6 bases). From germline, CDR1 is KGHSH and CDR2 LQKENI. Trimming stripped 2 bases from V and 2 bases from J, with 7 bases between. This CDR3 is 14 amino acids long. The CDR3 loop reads CASSPERAYNEQFF. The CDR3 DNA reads TGTGCCAGCTCACCAGAGCGGGCCTACAATGAGCAGTTCTTC.

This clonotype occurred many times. The CDR3 region has the DNA TGTGCCAGCAGGACCGGGACTAGCAGAACCTACGAGCAGTACTTC. Translated, it gives CASRTGTSRTYEQYF. This rearrangement joins TRBV6-1 to TRBJ2-7, with 9 bases lining up with TRBD2. Germline V gives CDR1 MNHNS, CDR2 SASEGT. The junction had 8 bases not matched to a gene; V was cut back by 6 bases and J by 2 bases. The CDR3 has 15 amino acids.

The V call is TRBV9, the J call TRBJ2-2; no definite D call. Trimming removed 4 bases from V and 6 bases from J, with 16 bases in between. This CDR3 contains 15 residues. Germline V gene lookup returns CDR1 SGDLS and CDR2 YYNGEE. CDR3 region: CASSSATAGAGELFF. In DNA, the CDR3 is TGTGCCAGCAGCTCTGCGACGGCTGGGGCCGGGGAGCTGTTTTTT. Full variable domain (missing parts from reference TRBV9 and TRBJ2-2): DSGVTQTPKHLITATGQRVTLRCSPRSGDLSVYWYQQSLDQGLQFLIQYYNGEERAKGNILERFSAQQFPDLHSELNLSSLELGDSALYFCASSSATAGAGELFFGEGSRLTVL.

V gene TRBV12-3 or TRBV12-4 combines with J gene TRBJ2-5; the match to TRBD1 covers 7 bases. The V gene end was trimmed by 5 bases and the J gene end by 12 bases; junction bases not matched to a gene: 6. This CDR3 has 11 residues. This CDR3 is CASSKQGPKYF. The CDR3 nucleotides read TGTGCCAGCAGTAAACAGGGGCCAAAGTACTTC.

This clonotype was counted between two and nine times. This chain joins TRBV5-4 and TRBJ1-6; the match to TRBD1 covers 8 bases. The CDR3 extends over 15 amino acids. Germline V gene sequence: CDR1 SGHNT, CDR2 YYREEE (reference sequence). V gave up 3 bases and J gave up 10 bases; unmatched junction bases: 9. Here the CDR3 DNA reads TGTGCCAGCAGCTGGACAGGGCGTAGAGGGTCACCCCTCCACTTT. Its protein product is CASSWTGRRGSPLHF.

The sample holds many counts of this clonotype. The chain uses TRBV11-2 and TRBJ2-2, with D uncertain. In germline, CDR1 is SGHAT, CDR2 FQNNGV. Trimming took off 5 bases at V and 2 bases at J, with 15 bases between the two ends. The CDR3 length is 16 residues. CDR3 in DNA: TGTGCCAGCAGCAAACTACCCTCCTTTAACACCGGGGAGCTGTTTTTT. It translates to CASSKLPSFNTGELFF.

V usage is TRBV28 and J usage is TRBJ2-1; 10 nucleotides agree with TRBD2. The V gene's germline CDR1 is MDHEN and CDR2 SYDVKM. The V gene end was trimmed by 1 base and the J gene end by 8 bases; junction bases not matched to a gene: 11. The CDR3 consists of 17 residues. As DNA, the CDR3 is TGTGCCAGCAGTTTATCCTTTACTAGCGGGATCGGCGATGAGCAGTTCTTC. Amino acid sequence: CASSLSFTSGIGDEQFF.

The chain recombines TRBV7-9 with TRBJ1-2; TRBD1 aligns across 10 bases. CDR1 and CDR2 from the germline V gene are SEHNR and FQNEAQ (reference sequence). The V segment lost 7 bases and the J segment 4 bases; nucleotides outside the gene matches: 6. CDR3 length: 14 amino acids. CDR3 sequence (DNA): TGTGCCAGCATCTCGACAGGGGGCGGCTATGGCTACACCTTC. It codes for CASISTGGGYGYTF.

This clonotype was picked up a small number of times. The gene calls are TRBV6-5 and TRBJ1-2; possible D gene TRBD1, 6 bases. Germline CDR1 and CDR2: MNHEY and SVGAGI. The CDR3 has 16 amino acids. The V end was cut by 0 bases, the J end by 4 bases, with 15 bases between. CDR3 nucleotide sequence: TGTGCCAGCAGTTACTCGGGGGCCATAGACCTCTATGGCTACACCTTC. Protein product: CASSYSGAIDLYGYTF.

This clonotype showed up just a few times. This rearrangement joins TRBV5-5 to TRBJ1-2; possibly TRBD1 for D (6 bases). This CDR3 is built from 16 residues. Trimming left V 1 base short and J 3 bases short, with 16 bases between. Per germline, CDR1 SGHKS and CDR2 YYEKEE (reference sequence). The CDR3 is CASSLFAGGQHYGYTF. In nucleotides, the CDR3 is TGTGCCAGCAGCTTGTTTGCCGGGGGGCAGCACTATGGCTACACCTTC.

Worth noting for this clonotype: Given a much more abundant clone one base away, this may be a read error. CDR3 sequence: CAGRRRDRYEQYF. CDR3 nucleotide sequence: TGTGCCGGCAGGCGGAGAGACAGATACGAGCAGTACTTC. The V and J genes are TRBV14 and TRBJ2-7, with D maybe TRBD1 (5 bases). The CDR3 contains 13 residues. The germline gives CDR1 SGHDN, CDR2 FVKESK.

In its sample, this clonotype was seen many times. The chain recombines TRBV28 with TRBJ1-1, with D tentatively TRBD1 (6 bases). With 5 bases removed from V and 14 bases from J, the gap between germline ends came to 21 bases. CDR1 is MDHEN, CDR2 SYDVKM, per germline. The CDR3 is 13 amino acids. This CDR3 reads CASSPRDTPEGFF. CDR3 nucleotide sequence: TGTGCCAGCAGTCCAAGGGACACCCCGGAGGGGTTCTTT.